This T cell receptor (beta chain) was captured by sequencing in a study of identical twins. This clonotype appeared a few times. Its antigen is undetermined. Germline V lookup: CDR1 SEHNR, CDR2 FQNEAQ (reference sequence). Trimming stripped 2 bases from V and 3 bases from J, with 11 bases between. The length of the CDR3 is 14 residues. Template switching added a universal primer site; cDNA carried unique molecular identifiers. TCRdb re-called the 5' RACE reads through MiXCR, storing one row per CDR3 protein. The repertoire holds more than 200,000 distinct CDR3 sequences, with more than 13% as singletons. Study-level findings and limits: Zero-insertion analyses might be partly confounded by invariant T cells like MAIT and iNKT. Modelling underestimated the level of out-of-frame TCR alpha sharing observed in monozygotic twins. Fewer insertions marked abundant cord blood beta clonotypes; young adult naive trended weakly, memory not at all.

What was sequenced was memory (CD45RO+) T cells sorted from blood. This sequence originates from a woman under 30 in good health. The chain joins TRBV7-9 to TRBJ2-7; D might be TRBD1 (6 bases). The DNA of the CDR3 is TGTGCCAGCAGCTTACATCAGGGGCTCTACGAGCAGTACTTC. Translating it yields CASSLHQGLYEQYF.